One and the same sample provided the 18 T cell receptor beta chains below, sequenced in a study of blood T cell repertoires in COVID-19. Clones were sequenced by immunoSEQ multiplex PCR, and TCRdb holds only the in-frame ones, with some missing. The sample shows roughly 200,000 clones, about 81% of them seen only once. The sequenced material came from PBMCs or T cells enriched from blood (not recorded which). The source is a man between 35 and 55 years old who had recovered from COVID-19.

The chain employs TRBV9 and TRBJ2-1; 9 nucleotides align to TRBD2. J was trimmed by 7 bases and V by 5 bases; bases with no gene match: 16. CDR3 length: 17 amino acids. Germline CDR1 and CDR2: SGDLS and YYNGEE. As DNA, the CDR3 is TGTGCCAGCAGTCCAACACTAATAGCGGGAGAAAGGAATGAGCAGTTCTTC. Translation gives CASSPTLIAGERNEQFF.

V is TRBV7-8 and J is TRBJ1-2; 9 bases line up with TRBD1. CDR1 and CDR2 (germline): SGHVS, FQNEAQ. Losses at the gene ends were 2 bases for V and 7 bases for J; bases not matched to a gene: 8. The CDR3 is made up of 15 amino acids. The CDR3 region has the DNA TGTGCCAGCAGCTTATCCGGGACAGGGTTAGGTGGCTACACCTTC. It is translated as CASSLSGTGLGGYTF.

This chain joins TRBV15 and TRBJ2-5, with unresolved D. The length of the CDR3 is 16 residues. Germline V CDR1 and CDR2: LNHNV, YYDKDF (reference sequence). Trimming left V 5 bases short and J 7 bases short, with 23 bases between. The CDR3 sequence: CATSSQNPIPTGTQYF. The CDR3 DNA is TGTGCCACCAGCTCCCAGAACCCGATACCGACTGGGACCCAGTACTTC.

The V and J genes are TRBV4-1 and TRBJ1-1; D is ambiguous. Germline CDR1 and CDR2: MGHRA and YSYEKL. The CDR3 contains 16 residues. V dropped 4 bases and J dropped 4 bases, with 19 bases sitting between them. The chain's CDR3 is CASSPGEGAIRTEAFF. In DNA form, the CDR3 reads TGCGCCAGCAGCCCCGGGGAGGGAGCCATCCGCACTGAAGCTTTCTTT.

The chain couples TRBV7-9 to TRBJ2-7, with D possibly matching TRBD2 (6 bases). Trimming cost V 3 bases and J 3 bases, with 12 bases left between them. This CDR3 is built from 14 residues. Germline CDR1 and CDR2: SEHNR and FQNEAQ (reference sequence). DNA of the CDR3: TGTGCCAGCAGCTTGGGAGGAGCCCACTACGAGCAGTACTTC. Protein: CASSLGGAHYEQYF. The full variable domain, its missing parts supplied by reference TRBV7-9 and TRBJ2-7, is DTGVSQNPRHKITKRGQNVTFRCDPISEHNRLYWYRQTLGQGPEFLTYFQNEAQLEKSRLLSDRFSAERPKGSFSTLEIQRTEQGDSAMYLCASSLGGAHYEQYFGPGTRLTVT.

The rearrangement joins TRBV18 to TRBJ2-7; TRBD2 might be the D (5 bases). The CDR3 runs to 13 residues. Between the trimmed V and J ends, which lost 5 bases and 6 bases, there was a span of 14 bases. Germline V CDR1 and CDR2: KGHSH, LQKENI. The chain's CDR3 is CASSSGGWGEQYF. The CDR3, as DNA: TGTGCCAGCTCATCCGGCGGGTGGGGCGAGCAGTACTTC.

The chain carries TRBV4-1 and TRBJ1-2; D remains unclear. There are 15 residues in the CDR3. Germline V gene sequence: CDR1 MGHRA, CDR2 YSYEKL. The V end lost 0 bases, the J end lost 3 bases, and 11 bases lay between the germline ends. For the CDR3, the DNA is TGCGCCAGCAGCCAAGATGGGCGGGGTGACTATGGCTACACCTTC. Protein: CASSQDGRGDYGYTF.

V usage is TRBV10-3 and J usage is TRBJ2-1, with 7 bases aligning to TRBD2. The CDR3 has 15 residues. The germline V gene has CDR1 ENHRY and CDR2 SYGVKD. V was pared by 0 bases and J by 5 bases, with 4 bases of the junction left unmatched. DNA of the CDR3: TGTGCCATCAGTGAGTCCGGGCTAGCGGACAATGAGCAGTTCTTC. It is translated as CAISESGLADNEQFF.

The CDR3 bases are TGTGCCAGCAGCGGTCAACCAGGGGCTCATGGCTACACCTTC. This translates into CASSGQPGAHGYTF. V and J are TRBV9 and TRBJ1-2, with D possibly TRBD1 on 6 matching bases. V lost 3 bases, J lost 6 bases, and 15 bases lay in between. The CDR3 runs 14 residues. CDR1 is SGDLS and CDR2 is YYNGEE in the germline V gene.

The J gene is TRBJ2-7, the V gene TRBV6-5; 9 positions agree with TRBD2. Trimming took 4 bases from V and 4 from J; bases not matched to a gene: 11. The CDR3 runs to 16 residues. CDR1 is MNHEY and CDR2 is SVGAGI in the germline V gene. CDR3 sequence reads: CASSFRQGGRGYEQYF. The CDR3 DNA is TGTGCCAGCAGTTTTAGACAGGGCGGGAGGGGTTACGAGCAGTACTTC.

V gene TRBV10-1 combines with J gene TRBJ1-1; 7 bases align to TRBD1. The CDR3 has 13 amino acids. Germline CDR1 WNHNN, CDR2 SYGVQD (reference sequence). Trimming cost V 6 bases and J 5 bases; bases outside gene matches: 6. This CDR3 reads CASRTGFATEAFF. CDR3 bases: TGCGCCAGCAGGACAGGGTTCGCGACTGAAGCTTTCTTT.

This clone came up once. The chain links TRBV7-9 to TRBJ2-7, with D maybe TRBD2 (6 bases). This CDR3 contains 15 residues. Germline V lookup: CDR1 SEHNR, CDR2 FQNEAQ (reference sequence). V lost 4 bases to trimming and J lost 2 bases, with 15 bases between them. CDR3 loop: CASSYYRPGAYEQYF. As DNA, the CDR3 is TGTGCCAGCAGCTATTATAGACCGGGAGCCTACGAGCAGTACTTC.

This clone was picked up a small number of times. This chain links TRBV21-1 with TRBJ1-5; the D call in the table, TRBD1, was not verified against the DNA. TRBV21-1 is an annotated pseudogene. This CDR3 spans 18 amino acids. For the CDR3, the DNA is TGTGCCAGCAGACAGAGGGACAGGGGACGGTATAGCAATCAGCCCCAGCATTTT. Translated: CASRQRDRGRYSNQPQHF.

This sequence joins TRBV12-5 and TRBJ2-1, with D possibly being TRBD1 (6 bases). The CDR3 runs 11 residues. Per germline, CDR1 LGHNT and CDR2 FRNRAP. The V end lost 6 bases, the J end lost 15 bases, and 15 bases lay between the germline ends. CDR3 in DNA: TGTGCTAGTGGCGAGGGGTTGGGGGCGTTCTTC. The encoded protein is CASGEGLGAFF. Supplemented by reference TRBV12-5 and TRBJ2-1, the full variable domain reads DARVTQTPRHKVTEMGQEVTMRCQPILGHNTVFWYRQTMMQGLELLAYFRNRAPLDDSGMPKDRFSAEMPDATLATLKIQPSEPRDSAVYFCASGEGLGAFFGPGTRLTVL.

V usage is TRBV5-1 and J usage is TRBJ1-2, with a tentative D call TRBD1 (6 bases). The CDR3 contains 15 residues. The germline V and J ends were trimmed by 4 bases and 0 bases, with 13 bases remaining between them. Germline V gene data show CDR1 as SGHRS and CDR2 as YFSETQ. The DNA of the CDR3 is TGCGCCAGCAGCAGGAAACAGGGCCCTAACTATGGCTACACCTTC. Translating gives CASSRKQGPNYGYTF.

This clone was seen only a few times. This chain joins TRBV19 and TRBJ2-1; 10 bases match TRBD2. V lost 6 bases to trimming and J lost 9 bases; unmatched junction nucleotides: 11. Germline CDR1 reads LNHDA; CDR2 reads SQIVND (reference sequence). CDR3 length: 15 amino acids. Here the CDR3 DNA reads TGTGCCAGTAGCCTCTCTAGCGGGAGTAGTGGTGAGCAGTTCTTC. This encodes CASSLSSGSSGEQFF.

The CDR3 sequence: CASSPQGTDTQYF. The CDR3 DNA reads TGTGCCAGCAGCCCCCAGGGCACAGATACGCAGTATTTT. The chain links TRBV9 to TRBJ2-3; D is unresolved. The CDR3 totals 13 residues. Germline CDR1 SGDLS, CDR2 YYNGEE. V lost 4 bases and J 1 base, leaving 7 bases between the germline ends. The full variable domain, its missing parts supplied by reference TRBV9 and TRBJ2-3, is DSGVTQTPKHLITATGQRVTLRCSPRSGDLSVYWYQQSLDQGLQFLIQYYNGEERAKGNILERFSAQQFPDLHSELNLSSLELGDSALYFCASSPQGTDTQYFGPGTRLTVL.

The chain couples TRBV6-4 to TRBJ2-7; D gene unclear. The CDR3 consists of 17 residues. The V gene lost 3 bases and the J gene lost 6 bases, with 24 bases spanning the gap. Germline V gene sequence: CDR1 MRHNA, CDR2 SNTAGT. The CDR3 coding sequence is TGTGCCAGCAGTGAAACACAGTTTTCAATCATGGGCCCCGAGCAGTACTTC. Translation: CASSETQFSIMGPEQYF.